This TCR beta chain was sequenced during a study of CXCR3-negative and CXCR3-positive naive CD8 T cells. Study observations and caveats: The TRB CDR3s that CXCR3-positive naive cells carried were more hydrophobic than those of CXCR3-negative naive cells.

As for this clonotype: As yet, its antigen is unknown.

With UMI labels, 5' RACE was used to prepare the TRB cDNA libraries. Reanalyzing the 5' RACE reads, TCRdb keeps one entry per CDR3 protein, without DNA. The sample table sets out under 85,000 distinct CDR3 sequences. The CDR3 spans 16 residues. Germline CDR1 is SGHDN and CDR2 is FVKESK. The TCR sequence derives from a human donor in good health. Some clones in this sample may be carry-over from other donors' samples. The V and J genes are TRBV14 and TRBJ2-6. The sequenced material came from naive CXCR3+ CD8+ T cells from blood. The subset denotes: CD45RO-CCR7+CD27+CD95- naive CD8+ T cells expressing CXCR3 (TNR3+). The CDR3 loop is CASSQVTSSGANVLTF.